A single sample is the source of the 3 T cell receptor beta chains below, sequenced in a study of blood T cell repertoires in COVID-19. Assay used: immunoSEQ multiplex PCR; TCRdb lists only in-frame clones, some missing. The sample lists roughly 110,000 clones, 81% occurring once. Sequenced sample: peripheral blood. These receptors all come from a human donor in a cohort sampled during active COVID-19.

This clone has only one observation. The chain joins TRBV6-5 to TRBJ2-2; 10 bases are shared with TRBD1. V dropped 6 bases and J dropped 4; count of bases not matched to a gene: 2. Germline assignment: CDR1 MNHEY and CDR2 SVGAGI. This CDR3 spans 14 amino acids. The CDR3 bases are TGTGCCAGCAGCTGGACAGGGGGCACCGGGGAGCTGTTTTTT. Residues: CASSWTGGTGELFF.

The rearrangement joins TRBV4-1 to TRBJ2-7, with D perhaps TRBD2 (5 bases). Germline V CDR1 and CDR2: MGHRA, YSYEKL. The CDR3 spans 14 residues. Trimming stripped 0 bases from V and 7 bases from J, with 13 bases between. The CDR3 DNA sequence: TGCGCCAGCAGCCAAGATGAGGGCAGAGGGGAGCAGTACTTC. Translation gives CASSQDEGRGEQYF.

V usage is TRBV19 and J usage is TRBJ2-5, with 8 bases that match TRBD1. Germline CDR1 is LNHDA and CDR2 is SQIVND (reference sequence). The J segment lost 2 bases and the V segment lost 4 bases, leaving 9 bases of the junction unmatched. There are 16 residues in the CDR3. DNA for the CDR3: TGTGCCAGTAGTACTGACAGGGGTTTGCGTCAAGAGACCCAGTACTTC. The encoded protein is CASSTDRGLRQETQYF.